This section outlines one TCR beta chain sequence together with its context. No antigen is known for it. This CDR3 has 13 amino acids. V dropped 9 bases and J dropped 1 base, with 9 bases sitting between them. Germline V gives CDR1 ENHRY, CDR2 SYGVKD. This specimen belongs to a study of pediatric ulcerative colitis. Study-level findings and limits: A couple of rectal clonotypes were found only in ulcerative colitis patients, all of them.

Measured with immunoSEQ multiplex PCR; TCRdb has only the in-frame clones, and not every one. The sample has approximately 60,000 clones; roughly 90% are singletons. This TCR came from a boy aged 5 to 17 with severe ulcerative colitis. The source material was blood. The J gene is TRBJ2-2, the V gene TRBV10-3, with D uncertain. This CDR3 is CAMSSVNTGELFF. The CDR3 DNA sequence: TGTGCCATGAGTTCGGTGAACACCGGGGAGCTGTTTTTT.